A single T cell receptor (beta chain) is shown here with its context. Its specificity is not known. Per individual, the PBMC samples numbered at least one pre-ART and at least two post-ART. This CDR3 has 15 residues. CDR1 is LGHNA and CDR2 is YSLEER in the germline V gene. The V end was cut by 0 bases, the J end by 0 bases, with 8 bases between. The sample is drawn from a study of long-term antiretroviral therapy in people with HIV. Study-wide points: ART preceded a rise in diversity that nonetheless stayed lower than in transplant donor controls. Those clones which expanded before ART made up the dominant part of the repertoire at all time points. ART adherence, viral resistance and therapy changes were undocumented.

The assay, immunoSEQ v3.0, was run at survey level. Profiled with immunoSEQ multiplex PCR; TCRdb holds only in-frame clones, not every one. The table records more than 35,000 clones, over 90% of them present only once. The TCR comes from a woman between 45 and 60 years old with HIV. Sequences were derived from unsorted PBMCs, sampled 4.1 years after starting antiretroviral therapy. The chain combines TRBV4-3 with TRBJ1-2; no definite D call. This CDR3 reads CASSQDAVTNYGYTF. The CDR3 coding sequence is TGCGCCAGCAGCCAAGATGCCGTAACTAACTATGGCTACACCTTC.